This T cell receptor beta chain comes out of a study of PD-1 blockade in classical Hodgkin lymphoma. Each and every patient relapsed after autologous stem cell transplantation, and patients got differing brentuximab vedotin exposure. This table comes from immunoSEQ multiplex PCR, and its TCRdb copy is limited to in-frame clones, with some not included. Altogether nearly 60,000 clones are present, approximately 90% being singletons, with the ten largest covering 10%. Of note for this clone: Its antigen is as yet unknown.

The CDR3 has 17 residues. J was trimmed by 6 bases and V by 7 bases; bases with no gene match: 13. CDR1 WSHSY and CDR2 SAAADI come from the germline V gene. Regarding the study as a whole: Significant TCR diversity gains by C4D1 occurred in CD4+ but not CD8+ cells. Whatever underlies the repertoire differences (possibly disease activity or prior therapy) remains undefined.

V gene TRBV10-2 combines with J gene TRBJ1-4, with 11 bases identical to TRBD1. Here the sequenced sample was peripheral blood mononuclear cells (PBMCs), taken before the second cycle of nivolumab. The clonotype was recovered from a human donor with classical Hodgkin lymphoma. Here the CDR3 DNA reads TGCGCCAGCATCGATGGACAGGGGGCAGGTGGTTATGAAAAACTGTTTTTT. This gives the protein CASIDGQGAGGYEKLFF.